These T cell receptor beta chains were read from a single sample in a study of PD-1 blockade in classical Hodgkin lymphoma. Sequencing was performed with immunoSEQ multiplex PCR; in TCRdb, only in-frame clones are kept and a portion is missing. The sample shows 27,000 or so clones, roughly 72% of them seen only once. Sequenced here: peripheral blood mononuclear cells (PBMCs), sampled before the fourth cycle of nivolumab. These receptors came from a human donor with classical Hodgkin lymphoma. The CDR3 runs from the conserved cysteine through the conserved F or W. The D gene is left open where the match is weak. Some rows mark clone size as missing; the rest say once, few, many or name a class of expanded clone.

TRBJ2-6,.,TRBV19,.,TGTGCCAGTAGTATGGGAGACTCTGGGGCCAACGTCCTGACTTTC,CASSMGDSGANVLTF
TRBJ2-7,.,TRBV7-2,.,TGTGCCAGCAGCTTAGGGGTCTCCTACGAGCAGTACTTC,CASSLGVSYEQYF
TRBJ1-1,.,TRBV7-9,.,TGTGCCAGCAGCTTAGTGGGGGGGTTTGAAGCTTTCTTT,CASSLVGGFEAFF
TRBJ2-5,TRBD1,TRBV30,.,TGTGCCTGGAGAGGGGGCTGGGAGACCCAGTACTTC,CAWRGGWETQYF
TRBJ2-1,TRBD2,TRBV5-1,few,TGCGCCAGCAGCAGGGGAGAACCAGGACTAGCGGGTAACAATGAGCAGTTCTTC,CASSRGEPGLAGNNEQFF
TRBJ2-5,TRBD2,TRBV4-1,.,TGCGCCAGCAGCCCCGGCGGGAGCCCGAAGACCCAGTACTTC,CASSPGGSPKTQYF
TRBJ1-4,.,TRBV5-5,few,TGTGCCAGCAGCTGGGGTGAGCTGCCGAATGAAAAACTGTTTTTT,CASSWGELPNEKLFF
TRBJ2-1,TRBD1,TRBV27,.,TGTGCCAGCAGTTGGGAGAGACAGGGCAACTACAATGAGCAGTTCTTC,CASSWERQGNYNEQFF
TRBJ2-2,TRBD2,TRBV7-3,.,TGTGCCAGCGGCAACTTAAAGGGACTAGCGGCGAACACCGGGGAGCTGTTTTTT,CASGNLKGLAANTGELFF
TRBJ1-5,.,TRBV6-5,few,TGTGCCAGCAGTCTAAATCGTCGCCAGCCCCAGCATTTT,CASSLNRRQPQHF
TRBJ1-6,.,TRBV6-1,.,TGTGCCAGCACTCGAACCGGGACCGCAGGGTCACCCCTCCACTTT,CASTRTGTAGSPLHF
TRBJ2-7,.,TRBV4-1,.,TGCGCCAGCAGCCAAGAGCGGGCGGCAGGGACCTACGAGCAGTACTTC,CASSQERAAGTYEQYF
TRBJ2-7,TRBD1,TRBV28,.,TGTGCCAGCAGTTTGGCCAGGGGGAAGACCTACGAGCAGTACTTC,CASSLARGKTYEQYF
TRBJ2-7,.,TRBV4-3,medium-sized,TGCGCCAGCAGCCAAGAAGCCCACCTCCTCGCCGGTGAGCAGTACTTC,CASSQEAHLLAGEQYF
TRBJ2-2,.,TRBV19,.,TGTGCCAGTAGTATAGGGTCAGGGAGAAACACCGGGGAGCTGTTTTTT,CASSIGSGRNTGELFF
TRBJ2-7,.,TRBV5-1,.,TGCGCCAGCAAGGCGGGGGCCCAAGAGTACTTC,CASKAGAQEYF
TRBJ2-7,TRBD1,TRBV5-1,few,TGCGCCAGCAGCTTGACAGGGACAGGCGTCAAGCAGTACTTC,CASSLTGTGVKQYF
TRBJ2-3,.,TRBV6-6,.,TGTGCCAGCAGGCCTACGTTGAGGGGGGAAGATACGCAGTATTTT,CASRPTLRGEDTQYF
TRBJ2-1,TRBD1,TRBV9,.,TGTGCCAGCAGCGCGACGACAGGGGGCAATGAGCAGTTCTTC,CASSATTGGNEQFF
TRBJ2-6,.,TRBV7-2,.,TGTGCCAGCAGCTTAGAGGGTCTACGGGCCAACGTCCTGACTTTC,CASSLEGLRANVLTF
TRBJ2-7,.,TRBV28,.,TGTGCCAGCAGTTTAAGCCCCAGACAGGGAGGGCAGTACTTC,CASSLSPRQGGQYF
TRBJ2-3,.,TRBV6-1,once,TGTGCCAGCAAGGAGTTAACAGATACGCAGTATTTT,CASKELTDTQYF
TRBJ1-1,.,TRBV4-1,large,TGCGCCAGCAGCCAAGATGTTGGAGCCTGGGGCACTGAAGCTTTCTTT,CASSQDVGAWGTEAFF
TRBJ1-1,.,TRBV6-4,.,TGTGCCAGCAGTGGGCGGACAGCGAAGAACACTGAAGCTTTCTTT,CASSGRTAKNTEAFF
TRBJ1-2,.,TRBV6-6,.,TGTGCCAGCAGTGCGGACGTCAACTATGGCTACACCTTC,CASSADVNYGYTF
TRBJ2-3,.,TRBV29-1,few,TGCAGCGTGGGCAGACCGGGGCCCACAGATACGCAGTATTTT,CSVGRPGPTDTQYF
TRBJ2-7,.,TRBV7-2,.,TGTGCCAGCAGCTTAGGGCAGGTCTACGAGCAGTACTTC,CASSLGQVYEQYF
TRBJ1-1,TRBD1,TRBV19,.,TGTGCCAGTAGTTCTTTTGACAGGGCGGCTTTCTTT,CASSSFDRAAFF
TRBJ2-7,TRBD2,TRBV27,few,TGTGCCAGCAGTCTTTCTAGCGGTTTCCTTTACGAGCAGTACTTC,CASSLSSGFLYEQYF
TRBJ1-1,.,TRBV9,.,TGTGCCAGCAGCCCCCAGGTTGAAGCTTTCTTT,CASSPQVEAFF
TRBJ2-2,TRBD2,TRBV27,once,TGTGCCAGCAGTTTATCGGTACTAGCGGGGGGCGGCACCGGGGAGCTGTTTTTT,CASSLSVLAGGGTGELFF
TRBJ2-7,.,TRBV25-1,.,TGTGCCAGCAGTGAAGAGAGTTCCGCCTACGAGCAGTACTTC,CASSEESSAYEQYF
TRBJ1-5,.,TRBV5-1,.,TGCGCCAGCAGCTCTACAGGAGGAGGACAGCCCCAGCATTTT,CASSSTGGGQPQHF
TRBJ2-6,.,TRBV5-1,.,TGCGCCAGCAGCTTGACTTCAGGCCCTGGGGCCAACGTCCTGACTTTC,CASSLTSGPGANVLTF
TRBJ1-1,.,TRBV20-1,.,TGCAGTGGGGATGAACAATTTGAAGCTTTCTTT,CSGDEQFEAFF
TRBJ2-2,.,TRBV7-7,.,TGTGCCAGCAGCTCCAGTCCGGGGTTCGGGGAGCTGTTTTTT,CASSSSPGFGELFF
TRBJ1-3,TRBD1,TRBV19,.,TGTGCCAGTAGCAACCGGGACAGGGGGGACACCATATATTTT,CASSNRDRGDTIYF
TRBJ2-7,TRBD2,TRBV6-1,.,TGTGCCAGCAGTGGTGGACTAGCGCGAACGTACGAGCAGTACTTC,CASSGGLARTYEQYF
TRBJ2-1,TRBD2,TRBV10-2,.,TGCGCCAGCAGACTAGCGGGGGGGCCTTGGAATGAGCAGTTCTTC,CASRLAGGPWNEQFF
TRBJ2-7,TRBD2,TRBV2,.,TGTGCCAGCAGTGAAGTAACTAGCGGGCCATACGAGCAGTACTTC,CASSEVTSGPYEQYF
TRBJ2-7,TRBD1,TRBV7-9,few,TGTGCCAGCAGCATTAGCCGCAGGGGACAGGGTGGCCACGAGCAGTACTTC,CASSISRRGQGGHEQYF
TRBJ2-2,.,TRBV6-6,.,TGTGCCAGCAGTTATGCCAGTGTGCCAACCGGGGAGCTGTTTTTT,CASSYASVPTGELFF
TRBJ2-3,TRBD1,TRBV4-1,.,TGCGCCAGCAGCTTTGGCGGACAGGGTTTTACAGATACGCAGTATTTT,CASSFGGQGFTDTQYF
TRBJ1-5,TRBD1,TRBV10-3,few,TGTGCCATCAAGGGGACAGGGGGACAGCCCCAGCATTTT,CAIKGTGGQPQHF
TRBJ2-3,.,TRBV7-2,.,TGTGCCAGCAGCCTACAGGGTCTTAGCACAGATACGCAGTATTTT,CASSLQGLSTDTQYF
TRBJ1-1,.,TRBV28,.,TGTGCCAGCAGTCCGCCTACCCTCGGCACTGAAGCTTTCTTT,CASSPPTLGTEAFF
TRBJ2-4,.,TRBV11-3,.,TGTGCCAGCAGCTTGGGTACGGGGCCTAAAAACATTCAGTACTTC,CASSLGTGPKNIQYF
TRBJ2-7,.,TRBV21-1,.,TGTGCCAGCAGCTTTCAGTCGGGCAGCTCCTACGAGCAGTACTTC,CASSFQSGSSYEQYF
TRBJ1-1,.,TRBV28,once,TGTGCCAGCAGCCTGTATGCCCCCGCGGAAGCTTTCTTT,CASSLYAPAEAFF
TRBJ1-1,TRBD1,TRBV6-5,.,TGTGCCAGCGGTCGGGGACAGGCGAACACTGAAGCTTTCTTT,CASGRGQANTEAFF
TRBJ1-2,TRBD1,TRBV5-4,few,TGTGCCAGCCACGGACAGGATAACTATGGCTACACCTTC,CASHGQDNYGYTF
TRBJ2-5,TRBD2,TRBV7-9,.,TGTGCCAGCAGCCTAACTAGCGGGGAGGGGGAGACCCAGTACTTC,CASSLTSGEGETQYF
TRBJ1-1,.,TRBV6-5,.,TGTGCCAGCAGTTACGCGTTGACAGGCGGGAACACTGAAGCTTTCTTT,CASSYALTGGNTEAFF
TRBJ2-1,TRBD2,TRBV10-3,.,TGTGCCATCAGCGTAGCGGGCAATGAGCAGTTCTTC,CAISVAGNEQFF
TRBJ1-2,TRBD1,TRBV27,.,TGTGCCAGCAGGAAGACAGGGGGCGAGGAGAGAGGCTACACCTTC,CASRKTGGEERGYTF